Presented here are 29 T cell receptor beta chains from one specimen sequenced in a study of regulatory T cells in long-lasting Graves disease. Time point in this sample: newly diagnosed GD, antithyroid drugs for less than 3 months. Isolated PBMC RNA provided the starting material for the TCR library. Building the TCR beta libraries relied on iRepertoire HTBI primers, and CDR3 regions underwent Arm-PCR. One entry per CDR3 protein results from TCRdb running MiXCR on the multiplex PCR reads. The table has 350,000 to 500,000 distinct CDR3 sequences, 14% seen once. These data were also reused for a study on T cells in Graves' hyperthyroidism and ophthalmopathy.

This material consisted of peripheral blood mononuclear cells (PBMCs), taken at new diagnosis, from a patient treated with antithyroid drugs. The receptors shown here come from a woman aged 50 to 60 with Graves disease.

This clonotype occurred many times. This sequence joins TRBV19 and TRBJ2-1, with 11 bases lining up with TRBD2. CDR1 and CDR2 from the germline V gene are LNHDA and SQIVND (reference sequence). Losses at the gene ends were 5 bases for V and 4 bases for J; bases not matched to a gene: 10. The CDR3 has 17 residues. The CDR3 sequence is CASSLTSGGGVYNEQFF. CDR3 in DNA: TGTGCCAGTAGTCTCACTAGCGGGGGAGGAGTATACAATGAGCAGTTCTTC.

In the case of this clonotype: Mismatch with germline at one junction end may stem from a read error. The V and J genes are TRBV3-1 and TRBJ2-2; a weak D match, TRBD2 (6 bases). Germline CDR1 reads LGHDT; CDR2 reads YNNKEL (reference sequence). The CDR3 length is 15 residues. This CDR3 is CAGSQRLTSTGELFF. DNA of the CDR3: TGTGCCGGCAGCCAGAGACTGACTAGCACCGGGGAGCTGTTTTTT.

Comments on this clonotype: The likely explanation is a read error, given a far larger clone one base away. V usage is TRBV11-2 and J usage is TRBJ2-1; D not certain. This CDR3 is 14 amino acids long. V was shortened by 1 base and J by 10 bases, with 14 bases between the two germline ends. The germline V gene has CDR1 SGHAT and CDR2 FQNNGV. Here the CDR3 reads CASSLVASWYEQFF. The CDR3 DNA is TGTGCCAGCAGCTTAGTGGCTAGTTGGTACGAGCAGTTCTTC.

This clonotype occurred many times. The J gene is TRBJ2-7, the V gene TRBV27; 13 nucleotides match TRBD2. The CDR3 spans 14 residues. Unmatched junction bases numbered 4, after V lost 4 bases and J lost 7 bases. The germline CDR1 and CDR2 sequences are MNHEY and SMNVEV (reference sequence). The CDR3 nucleotides are TGTGCCAGCAGTTATACTAGCGGGAGGGGAGAGCAGTACTTC. It encodes CASSYTSGRGEQYF.

This clonotype occurred many times. J is TRBJ1-1 and V is TRBV11-2, with a weak D call TRBD1 (5 bases). This CDR3 is 13 amino acids long. CDR1 is SGHAT, CDR2 FQNNGV, per germline. Trimming left V 5 bases short and J 1 base short, with 8 bases between. The CDR3 is CASSRDANTEAFF. DNA for the CDR3: TGTGCCAGCAGCAGGGACGCGAACACTGAAGCTTTCTTT.

The chain employs TRBV30 and TRBJ1-3, with no clear D. V lost 5 bases to trimming and J lost 1 base, with 3 bases between them. CDR3 length: 11 amino acids. The germline gives CDR1 GTSNPN, CDR2 SVGIG (reference sequence). The CDR3 region is CAWASGNTIYF. The DNA for the CDR3 is TGTGCCTGGGCGTCTGGAAACACCATATATTTT.

This clonotype was seen ten or more times. The rearrangement links TRBV12-3 or TRBV12-4 to TRBJ1-1, with a possible D match to TRBD1 (6 bases). This CDR3 spans 13 amino acids. V shed 7 bases and J shed 1 base, with 10 bases lying between them. The CDR3 region has the DNA TGTGCCAGCACCACGACAGGGAACACTGAAGCTTTCTTT. Residues: CASTTTGNTEAFF.

In this sample, this clonotype turned up many times. The V and J genes are TRBV6-5 and TRBJ1-2; TRBD1 aligns across 8 bases. The germline CDR1 and CDR2 sequences are MNHEY and SVGAGI. The junction had 8 bases not matched to a gene; V was cut back by 1 base and J by 4 bases. The CDR3 is 16 amino acids. CDR3 residues: CASSYFPDRVFYGYTF. DNA of the CDR3: TGTGCCAGCAGTTACTTTCCGGACAGGGTATTCTATGGCTACACCTTC.

This clonotype was observed a few times. The chain recombines TRBV6-1 with TRBJ1-1; TRBD1 matches at 7 bases. With V trimmed by 6 bases and J by 5 bases, 9 bases remained unmatched. Germline assignment: CDR1 MNHNS and CDR2 SASEGT. The CDR3 has 14 residues. In nucleotides, the CDR3 is TGTGCCAGCAGGCTACAGGGGTCTTCAACTGAAGCTTTCTTT. Residues: CASRLQGSSTEAFF.

The chain employs TRBV4-1 and TRBJ2-3; perhaps TRBD2 as D (5 bases). Germline V gives CDR1 MGHRA, CDR2 YSYEKL. Trimming shortened V by 2 bases and J by 3 bases, and 15 bases separated the two germline ends. The CDR3 runs 16 residues. The CDR3 spells CASSQFAGGSTDTQYF. The CDR3 bases are TGCGCCAGCAGCCAATTCGCCGGCGGGTCAACAGATACGCAGTATTTT.

In its sample, this clonotype was seen once. A much larger clone differs by one base, so this may be a read error. The CDR3 carries no conserved terminal phenylalanine or tryptophan, so it likely arises from a read error. This rearrangement joins TRBV7-9 to TRBJ2-1; 12 positions match TRBD2. V lost 5 bases, J lost 4 bases, and 3 bases stayed unmatched. Germline-derived CDR1 and CDR2 are SEHNR and FQNEAQ (reference sequence). The CDR3 runs 15 residues. The CDR3 loop reads CASSSGLAGYNEQFS. CDR3 DNA: TGTGCCAGCAGCAGTGGACTAGCGGGGTACAATGAGCAGTTCTCC.

This clonotype has a handful of counts. The chain combines TRBV7-9 with TRBJ2-7; a possible D gene is TRBD1 (6 bases). V was cut by 9 bases and J by 1 base, with 10 bases left in between. Per the germline V gene, CDR1 is SEHNR and CDR2 is FQNEAQ (reference sequence). CDR3 length equals 12 residues. The CDR3 reads CASQRGSYEQYF. The DNA for the CDR3 is TGTGCCAGTCAAAGGGGGTCCTACGAGCAGTACTTC.

The V gene is TRBV7-2, the J gene TRBJ2-3, with D perhaps matching TRBD1 or TRBD2 (5 bases each). Germline V gene data show CDR1 as SGHTA and CDR2 as FQGNSA. With 4 bases removed from V and 2 bases from J, the gap between germline ends came to 19 bases. This CDR3 has 17 amino acids. The CDR3 nucleotides read TGTGCCAGCAGCTCCCCACCGGGACCAACGCTCACAGATACGCAGTATTTT. It codes for CASSSPPGPTLTDTQYF.

This clonotype occurred many times. This chain connects TRBV3-1 to TRBJ2-7; 9 positions match TRBD2. The CDR3 consists of 14 residues. Germline loops: CDR1 LGHDT, CDR2 YNNKEL (reference sequence). With V trimmed by 3 bases and J by 7 bases, 7 bases remained unmatched. The CDR3 DNA reads as TGTGCCAGCAGCCATAGCGGGGGTCGTTGGGAGCAGTACTTC. It yields the protein CASSHSGGRWEQYF.

A note on this clonotype: With a much larger clone just one base away, this may be a read error. The chain employs TRBV6-1 and TRBJ1-1; 10 bases are a match to TRBD1. The CDR3 sequence is 16 residues long. The V gene's germline CDR1 is MNHNS and CDR2 SASEGT. The CDR3 is CASREDRGRLYTEALF. The CDR3 DNA reads as TGTGCCAGCCGGGAAGACAGGGGGCGACTCTACACTGAAGCTCTCTTT.

Regarding this clonotype: A much larger clonotype is one base distant, so this may be a read error. Since no conserved phenylalanine or tryptophan closes the CDR3, a read error is the likely cause. The CDR3: CASSETGVGANVLTS. The CDR3 nucleotides are TGTGCCAGCAGCGAGACAGGGGTGGGGGCCAACGTCCTGACTTCC. This chain connects TRBV6-1 to TRBJ2-6; TRBD1 aligns across 8 bases. CDR3 length: 15 residues. The germline gives CDR1 MNHNS, CDR2 SASEGT. The ends lost 6 bases at V and 4 bases at J; junction bases unmatched: 5.

This CDR3 is CASSFDSGSVYNEQFF. The CDR3 region has the DNA TGTGCCAGCAGCTTTGATAGCGGGAGCGTCTACAATGAGCAGTTCTTC. V is TRBV5-6 and J is TRBJ2-1, with 9 bases that match TRBD2. CDR1 and CDR2 from the germline V gene are SGHDT and YYEEEE. The length of the CDR3 is 16 residues. The trim removed 2 bases at V and 3 bases at J, leaving 6 bases unmatched.

The V gene is TRBV6-2 or TRBV6-3, the J gene TRBJ2-1; 13 bases are shared with TRBD2. Germline V gene lookup returns CDR1 MNHEY and CDR2 SVGEGT. The CDR3 is 14 amino acids. The V gene end was trimmed by 6 bases and the J gene end by 4 bases; junction bases not matched to a gene: 0. The CDR3 nucleotides read TGTGCCAGCAGACTAGCGGGAGGGTACAATGAGCAGTTCTTC. This codes for CASRLAGGYNEQFF.

The V gene is TRBV20-1, the J gene TRBJ1-5; a possible D gene is TRBD1 (6 bases). The V end lost 0 bases, the J end lost 4 bases, and 19 bases lay between the germline ends. In germline, CDR1 is DFQATT, CDR2 SNEGSKA (reference sequence). This CDR3 comprises 17 residues. The CDR3 coding sequence is TGCAGTGCTAGAGAGGTTTGGGCAGGGGACTTAAATCAGCCCCAGCATTTT. Its protein product is CSAREVWAGDLNQPQHF.

J is TRBJ2-1 and V is TRBV4-1; 10 nucleotides align to TRBD2. Trimming cost V 1 base and J 6 bases; bases outside gene matches: 9. This CDR3 comprises 17 residues. Germline V lookup: CDR1 MGHRA, CDR2 YSYEKL. This CDR3 reads CASSQASGRSQRNEQFF. CDR3 bases: TGCGCCAGCAGCCAAGCTAGCGGGAGAAGCCAGCGCAATGAGCAGTTCTTC.

In this sample, this clonotype turned up a few times. V usage is TRBV20-1 and J usage is TRBJ1-2, with D possibly matching TRBD1 (5 bases). The CDR3 has 14 residues. Looked up from germline, CDR1 is DFQATT and CDR2 is SNEGSKA (reference sequence). The germline V and J ends were trimmed by 6 bases and 2 bases, with 16 bases remaining between them. Here the CDR3 reads CSATGGGGNYGYTF. The CDR3, as DNA: TGCAGTGCGACTGGGGGTGGGGGGAACTATGGCTACACCTTC.

This clonotype was counted a few times. The rearrangement joins TRBV7-3 to TRBJ2-7, with unresolved D. Germline V CDR1 and CDR2: SGHTA, FQGTGA. Trimming took 5 bases from V and 6 from J, leaving 8 bases between them. CDR3 length: 11 residues. The CDR3 region is CASSLRPEQYF. The CDR3 coding sequence is TGTGCCAGCAGCCTCCGTCCCGAGCAGTACTTC. Looking up the rest from reference TRBV7-3 and TRBJ2-7 gives the full variable domain: GAGVSQTPSNKVTEKGKYVELRCDPISGHTALYWYRQSLGQGPEFLIYFQGTGAADDSGLPNDRFFAVRPEGSVSTLKIQRTERGDSAVYLCASSLRPEQYFGPGTRLTVT.

V and J are TRBV19 and TRBJ2-1; D gene ambiguous. Germline CDR1 LNHDA, CDR2 SQIVND (reference sequence). This CDR3 has 15 amino acids. The V end lost 5 bases, the J end lost 6 bases, and 17 bases lay between the germline ends. This CDR3 is CASSDLTYSGNEQFF. The DNA of the CDR3 is TGTGCCAGTAGTGATCTAACCTACTCCGGCAATGAGCAGTTCTTC.

V usage is TRBV7-2 and J usage is TRBJ2-7; 7 bases are a match to TRBD1. The CDR3 is made up of 14 amino acids. From germline, CDR1 is SGHTA and CDR2 FQGNSA. V lost 6 bases to trimming and J lost 2 bases; unmatched junction nucleotides: 7. In DNA form, the CDR3 reads TGTGCCAGCAGATCAGGGGGAGATCCCTACGAGCAGTACTTC. Encoded protein: CASRSGGDPYEQYF.

This clonotype was found a few times. The CDR3 DNA follows: TGCGCCAGCAGCGGCGGGGACAGGGCATTCTATGGCTACACCTTC. Translation gives CASSGGDRAFYGYTF. The J gene is TRBJ1-2, the V gene TRBV5-1, with 9 bases that match TRBD1. V was clipped by 4 bases and J by 4 bases; unmatched bases: 8. Germline V gene data show CDR1 as SGHRS and CDR2 as YFSETQ. The CDR3 length is 15 residues.

V and J are TRBV4-2 and TRBJ2-1, with D tentatively TRBD2 (6 bases). The V end lost 3 bases, the J end lost 0 bases, and 18 bases lay between the germline ends. This CDR3 contains 18 residues. Germline V CDR1 and CDR2: LGHNA, YNFKEQ. CDR3 in amino acids: CASSHRWREESSYNEQFF. CDR3 nucleotide sequence: TGTGCCAGCAGCCATAGGTGGAGGGAGGAAAGCTCCTACAATGAGCAGTTCTTC.

There are a few counts of this clonotype. The chain carries TRBV5-1 and TRBJ2-5; D not resolved. Trimming shortened V by 4 bases and J by 4 bases, and 14 bases separated the two germline ends. The CDR3 covers 14 residues. From germline, CDR1 is SGHRS and CDR2 YFSETQ. CDR3 nucleotide sequence: TGCGCCAGCAGCCTGGCCGCCTGGGGAGAGACCCAGTACTTC. Its translation: CASSLAAWGETQYF.

This clonotype was seen many times. The gene calls are TRBV28 and TRBJ2-4, with 7 bases lining up with TRBD2. Per germline, CDR1 MDHEN and CDR2 SYDVKM. Trimming removed 3 bases from V and 3 bases from J; junction bases left unmatched: 8. The CDR3 has 16 residues. The CDR3 spells CASSFVEGGLKNIQYF. The CDR3 DNA is TGTGCCAGCAGTTTCGTTGAGGGAGGGCTCAAAAACATTCAGTACTTC.

This clonotype was observed many times. This chain uses TRBV29-1 with TRBJ1-1; D remains unclear. Germline-derived CDR1 and CDR2 are SQVTM and ANQGSEA. This CDR3 comprises 12 residues. The V gene lost 1 base and the J gene lost 12 bases, with 15 bases spanning the gap. The CDR3 DNA reads TGCAGCGTTGAAGGTGAAACGACGTTACCTTTCTTT. Amino acids: CSVEGETTLPFF.